These 21 T cell receptor beta chains share one sample of origin, sequenced in a study of stem cell transplantation in POMP-related autoinflammatory disease. Using immunoSEQ multiplex PCR, the repertoire was profiled, and TCRdb retains in-frame clones only, with some absent. Among about 8,600 clones, approximately 85% were seen once, and the ten largest hold over 10%. The sample in question was CD8+ T cells from PBMCs, obtained after stem cell transplantation. These receptors were taken from a human patient with POMP-related autoinflammation and immune dysregulation (PRAID). A share of the T cells may be of graft donor origin.

The chain combines TRBV28 with TRBJ2-2, with D unresolved. The germline gives CDR1 MDHEN, CDR2 SYDVKM. The CDR3 covers 12 residues. V was clipped by 3 bases and J by 5 bases, with 4 bases between them. The CDR3 nucleotides read TGTGCCAGCAGTTTTGGGACCGGGGAGCTGTTTTTT. Amino acid sequence: CASSFGTGELFF.

V gene TRBV11-2 combines with J gene TRBJ2-7; the match to TRBD2 covers 7 bases. The ends lost 4 bases at V and 1 base at J; junction bases unmatched: 7. This CDR3 contains 15 residues. Germline values: CDR1 SGHAT, CDR2 FQNNGV. DNA of the CDR3: TGTGCCAGCAGCTCCCGCCTAGCGGAGTCCTACGAGCAGTACTTC. Its translation: CASSSRLAESYEQYF.

The V call is TRBV13, the J call TRBJ2-5; perhaps TRBD2 as D (5 bases). The germline V gene encodes CDR1 PRHDT and CDR2 FYEKMQ (reference sequence). The CDR3 spans 18 residues. Trimming left V 2 bases short and J 3 bases short, with 22 bases between. In nucleotides, the CDR3 is TGTGCCAGCAGCTTATTTACGCGGTTGGGCGGGTCCAAAGAGACCCAGTACTTC. It codes for CASSLFTRLGGSKETQYF.

The rearrangement uses TRBV11-2 and TRBJ2-7; TRBD1 matches at 7 bases. From germline, CDR1 is SGHAT and CDR2 FQNNGV. J was trimmed by 4 bases and V by 1 base; bases with no gene match: 4. There are 14 residues in the CDR3. CDR3 sequence: CASSLGLTGYEQYV. The CDR3 DNA sequence: TGTGCCAGCAGCTTAGGTTTGACAGGGTACGAGCAGTACGTC.

In its sample, this clone was seen a few times. In DNA form, the CDR3 reads TGTGCCAGCTCACCGGGGACAGCCGAGACTCACCAGCCCCAGCATTTT. As protein: CASSPGTAETHQPQHF. The chain employs TRBV18 and TRBJ1-5, with TRBD1 identical over 7 bases. From germline, CDR1 is KGHSH and CDR2 LQKENI. This CDR3 is 16 amino acids long. V was clipped by 3 bases and J by 7 bases; unmatched bases: 12.

The chain joins TRBV4-1 to TRBJ2-7, with a possible D match to TRBD2 (5 bases). The CDR3 loop spans 15 amino acids. V dropped 1 base and J dropped 3 bases, with 13 bases sitting between them. From germline, CDR1 is MGHRA and CDR2 YSYEKL. The CDR3 sequence: CASSQGYPGYYEQYV. In nucleotides, the CDR3 is TGCGCCAGCAGCCAAGGATATCCGGGATACTACGAGCAGTACGTC.

The chain carries TRBV7-8 and TRBJ2-1; 12 bases fit TRBD2. The CDR3 has 16 residues. Germline V gene data show CDR1 as SGHVS and CDR2 as FQNEAQ. The V gene end was trimmed by 1 base and the J gene end by 8 bases; junction bases not matched to a gene: 6. The CDR3 DNA follows: TGTGCCAGCAGCTTAGTGCGACTAGCGGGAGTGGATGAGCAGTTCTTC. Its protein is CASSLVRLAGVDEQFF. The full variable domain, its missing parts supplied by reference TRBV7-8 and TRBJ2-1, is GAGVSQSPRYKVAKRGQDVALRCDPISGHVSLFWYQQALGQGPEFLTYFQNEAQLDKSGLPSDRFFAERPEGSVSTLKIQRTQQEDSAVYLCASSLVRLAGVDEQFFGPGTRLTVL.

This chain uses TRBV20-1 with TRBJ1-4; D not resolved. V lost 3 bases and J 8 bases, leaving 13 bases between the germline ends. This CDR3 region has 13 residues. CDR1 is DFQATT and CDR2 is SNEGSKA in the germline V gene (reference sequence). The CDR3 coding sequence is TGCAGTGCTAGTGGAAAGTTCAGGGAAAAACTGTTTTTT. This gives the protein CSASGKFREKLFF.

The rearrangement links TRBV24-1 to TRBJ2-3; no clear D gene. Trimming took 5 bases from V and 1 from J, leaving 9 bases between them. This CDR3 comprises 14 residues. The germline V gene has CDR1 KGHDR and CDR2 SFDVKD. The CDR3 sequence is CATSVGFGTDTQYF. CDR3 DNA: TGTGCCACCAGTGTAGGGTTTGGCACAGATACGCAGTATTTT.

This clone was recorded once. This chain uses TRBV6-1 with TRBJ2-6; D might be TRBD1 (6 bases). V shed 2 bases and J shed 2 bases, with 10 bases lying between them. Germline V gene sequence: CDR1 MNHNS, CDR2 SASEGT. This CDR3 is built from 16 residues. CDR3 residues: CASSETGYTGANVLTF. CDR3 sequence (DNA): TGTGCCAGCAGTGAAACAGGGTATACTGGGGCCAACGTCCTGACTTTC.

V and J are TRBV15 and TRBJ2-7, with D perhaps being TRBD1 or TRBD2 (5 bases each). Trimming left V 0 bases short and J 3 bases short, with 12 bases between. Looked up from germline, CDR1 is LNHNV and CDR2 is YYDKDF (reference sequence). The CDR3 loop spans 15 amino acids. Here the CDR3 DNA reads TGTGCCACCAGCAGAGAGGGACCCACTAACTACGAGCAGTACTTC. Protein sequence: CATSREGPTNYEQYF.

This chain joins TRBV7-8 and TRBJ2-7; 7 bases agree with TRBD1. CDR3 length: 14 amino acids. Per germline, CDR1 SGHVS and CDR2 FQNEAQ. The trim removed 1 base at V and 5 bases at J, leaving 5 bases unmatched. CDR3 in amino acids: CASSLGTGAHEQYF. CDR3 DNA: TGTGCCAGCAGCTTAGGGACAGGTGCCCACGAGCAGTACTTC.

This chain joins TRBV4-2 and TRBJ1-1; 7 bases map to TRBD1. J lost 3 bases, V lost 1 base, and 5 bases had no gene match. The germline gives CDR1 LGHNA, CDR2 YNFKEQ. The CDR3 runs 15 residues. The CDR3 loop reads CASSQVPRGDTEAFF. The CDR3 region has the DNA TGTGCCAGCAGCCAAGTACCCAGGGGGGACACTGAAGCTTTCTTT.

In this sample, this clone turned up a few times. The chain has TRBV19 and TRBJ1-2; D uncertain. The germline gives CDR1 LNHDA, CDR2 SQIVND (reference sequence). Trimming left V 7 bases short and J 7 bases short, with 13 bases between. This CDR3 contains 12 residues. DNA for the CDR3: TGTGCCAGTACCAACGCCCTCGCTGGCTACACCTTC. The encoded protein is CASTNALAGYTF. Full variable domain (remainder filled in from reference TRBV19 and TRBJ1-2): DGGITQSPKYLFRKEGQNVTLSCEQNLNHDAMYWYRQDPGQGLRLIYYSQIVNDFQKGDIAEGYSVSREKKESFPLTVTSAQKNPTAFYLCASTNALAGYTFGSGTRLTVV.

The chain combines TRBV7-8 with TRBJ1-5; D not resolved. This CDR3 spans 16 amino acids. The V gene lost 3 bases and the J gene lost 0 bases, with 12 bases spanning the gap. Germline V gene sequence: CDR1 SGHVS, CDR2 FQNEAQ. CDR3 amino acids: CASSLSGRYSNQPQHF. CDR3 nucleotides: TGTGCCAGCAGCTTGTCGGGGAGATATAGCAATCAGCCCCAGCATTTT. Looking up the rest from reference TRBV7-8 and TRBJ1-5 gives the full variable domain: GAGVSQSPRYKVAKRGQDVALRCDPISGHVSLFWYQQALGQGPEFLTYFQNEAQLDKSGLPSDRFFAERPEGSVSTLKIQRTQQEDSAVYLCASSLSGRYSNQPQHFGDGTRLSIL.

CDR3 bases: TGTGCCAGCAGCTTAAGTTCCGTGGGAGGGCATTCGGAGACCCAGTACTTC. It encodes CASSLSSVGGHSETQYF. This chain connects TRBV11-2 to TRBJ2-5; TRBD2 matches 7 bases. With V trimmed by 2 bases and J by 5 bases, 14 bases remained unmatched. Per the germline V gene, CDR1 is SGHAT and CDR2 is FQNNGV. The length of the CDR3 is 17 residues.

The gene calls are TRBV9 and TRBJ2-2, with D uncertain. Trimming left V 3 bases short and J 4 bases short, with 1 base between. The CDR3 loop spans 11 amino acids. Germline loops: CDR1 SGDLS, CDR2 YYNGEE. CDR3 sequence reads: CASSATGELFF. In nucleotides, the CDR3 is TGTGCCAGCAGCGCCACCGGGGAGCTGTTTTTT.

This rearrangement joins TRBV6-5 to TRBJ1-2; 9 bases map to TRBD1. The CDR3 totals 16 residues. Germline assignment: CDR1 MNHEY and CDR2 SVGAGI. J was trimmed by 8 bases and V by 2 bases; bases with no gene match: 12. CDR3 protein: CASSYNWGGTGSGYTF. CDR3 in DNA: TGTGCCAGCAGTTACAATTGGGGCGGGACAGGGAGCGGCTACACCTTC.

This chain uses TRBV7-2 with TRBJ1-2; D perhaps matches TRBD1 (6 bases). This CDR3 is 13 amino acids long. From germline, CDR1 is SGHTA and CDR2 FQGNSA. V lost 5 bases and J 4 bases, leaving 11 bases between the germline ends. Here the CDR3 DNA reads TGTGCCAGCAGCCCGGACAGCCTCTATGGCTACACCTTC. Encoded protein: CASSPDSLYGYTF.

The rearrangement links TRBV18 to TRBJ2-5, with unresolved D. Germline assignment: CDR1 KGHSH and CDR2 LQKENI. The CDR3 spans 15 residues. V lost 5 bases to trimming and J lost 5 bases, with 18 bases between them. The CDR3 region has the DNA TGTGCCAGCTCAGAACGAGGCGAAGGTTGGGAGACCCAGTACTTC. Its translation is CASSERGEGWETQYF.

This chain links TRBV7-8 with TRBJ1-1; possibly TRBD1 for D (6 bases). CDR1 and CDR2 from the germline V gene are SGHVS and FQNEAQ. V lost 4 bases, J lost 5 bases, and 26 bases lay in between. The CDR3 has 18 residues. The CDR3 region is CASSSTKGPTGYGTEAFF. CDR3 in DNA: TGTGCCAGCAGCTCAACCAAGGGCCCTACAGGGTACGGGACTGAAGCTTTCTTT.